A selection of T cell receptor beta chains follows, all from one sample in a study of cytomegalovirus exposure and HLA in healthy donors. Repertoires were generated with immunoSEQ multiplex PCR, while TCRdb's copy carries only in-frame clones and drops some. The sample contains about 62,000 clones, about 77% of which appear only once. The specimen sequenced was PBMCs. All receptors come from a middle-aged man in good health and CMV-seronegative. Both conserved end residues are part of each CDR3. Each record gives: V gene, D gene, clone size, J gene, CDR3 protein, CDR3 DNA. The D gene is left open where the match is weak. Size is omitted from some rows. Given values are once, few, many or a class for expanded clones.

v_call: TRBV15
d_call: TRBD1
clone_size: -
j_call: TRBJ1-4
cdr3_aa: CATSSVVGQRNEKLFF
cdr3_nt: TGTGCCACCAGCAGTGTGGTGGGACAGAGAAATGAAAAACTGTTTTTT

v_call: TRBV7-9
d_call: -
clone_size: -
j_call: TRBJ2-3
cdr3_aa: CASSLAGGLKRAGTDTQYF
cdr3_nt: TGTGCCAGCAGCTTAGCCGGGGGGCTCAAGCGGGCAGGGACAGATACGCAGTATTTT

v_call: TRBV7-2
d_call: TRBD1
clone_size: -
j_call: TRBJ1-2
cdr3_aa: CASSAGQGNYGYTF
cdr3_nt: TGTGCCAGCAGCGCCGGACAGGGGAACTATGGCTACACCTTC

v_call: TRBV11-3
d_call: -
clone_size: -
j_call: TRBJ1-1
cdr3_aa: CASSLAENTEAFF
cdr3_nt: TGTGCCAGCAGCTTAGCAGAAAACACTGAAGCTTTCTTT

v_call: TRBV7-9
d_call: TRBD1
clone_size: -
j_call: TRBJ1-4
cdr3_aa: CASSLGQGNEKLFF
cdr3_nt: TGTGCCAGCAGCCTGGGACAGGGTAATGAAAAACTGTTTTTT

v_call: TRBV2
d_call: -
clone_size: -
j_call: TRBJ2-2
cdr3_aa: CASSEARGLLGHPGELFF
cdr3_nt: TGTGCCAGCAGTGAAGCGCGAGGGTTACTAGGTCACCCCGGGGAGCTGTTTTTT

v_call: TRBV19
d_call: TRBD1
clone_size: few
j_call: TRBJ2-2
cdr3_aa: CASAGQGAGGELFF
cdr3_nt: TGTGCCAGTGCGGGACAGGGGGCAGGCGGGGAGCTGTTTTTT

v_call: TRBV10-3
d_call: -
clone_size: -
j_call: TRBJ1-1
cdr3_aa: CAISESRAVAFF
cdr3_nt: TGTGCCATCAGTGAGTCCAGGGCGGTAGCTTTCTTT

v_call: TRBV7-2
d_call: TRBD1
clone_size: -
j_call: TRBJ1-5
cdr3_aa: CASSRQGSYSNQPQHF
cdr3_nt: TGTGCCAGCAGTCGACAGGGCTCGTATAGCAATCAGCCCCAGCATTTT

v_call: TRBV2
d_call: TRBD2
clone_size: -
j_call: TRBJ2-2
cdr3_aa: CASSGLAGGRDTGELFF
cdr3_nt: TGTGCCAGCAGTGGACTAGCGGGAGGGAGGGACACCGGGGAGCTGTTTTTT

v_call: TRBV18
d_call: TRBD2
clone_size: -
j_call: TRBJ2-1
cdr3_aa: CASSPLSGGGNEQFF
cdr3_nt: TGTGCCAGCTCACCACTGAGCGGGGGCGGGAATGAGCAGTTCTTC

v_call: TRBV11-2
d_call: -
clone_size: -
j_call: TRBJ1-2
cdr3_aa: CASSLVRGRTNYGYTF
cdr3_nt: TGTGCCAGCAGCTTAGTACGGGGTCGGACTAACTATGGCTACACCTTC

v_call: TRBV5-4
d_call: TRBD2
clone_size: -
j_call: TRBJ2-1
cdr3_aa: CASSVGLGSYNEQFF
cdr3_nt: TGTGCCAGCAGCGTCGGACTAGGCTCCTACAATGAGCAGTTCTTC

v_call: TRBV9
d_call: TRBD1
clone_size: -
j_call: TRBJ2-2
cdr3_aa: CASSPRGQGNTGELFF
cdr3_nt: TGTGCCAGCAGCCCCCGGGGACAGGGAAACACCGGGGAGCTGTTTTTT

v_call: TRBV10-3
d_call: TRBD1
clone_size: -
j_call: TRBJ2-1
cdr3_aa: CAISEGQGSRDEQFF
cdr3_nt: TGTGCCATCAGTGAGGGACAGGGCTCAAGGGATGAGCAGTTCTTC

v_call: TRBV6-5
d_call: TRBD2
clone_size: -
j_call: TRBJ2-6
cdr3_aa: CASSASGSGANVLTF
cdr3_nt: TGTGCCAGCAGTGCTAGCGGCTCTGGGGCCAACGTCCTGACTTTC

v_call: TRBV10-2
d_call: -
clone_size: -
j_call: TRBJ1-5
cdr3_aa: CASSDSGHGGQPQHF
cdr3_nt: TGCGCCAGCAGTGACAGCGGTCACGGGGGTCAGCCCCAGCATTTT

v_call: TRBV18
d_call: TRBD1
clone_size: -
j_call: TRBJ1-1
cdr3_aa: CASSPPRGGEVTEAFF
cdr3_nt: TGTGCCAGCTCACCACCGAGAGGGGGCGAGGTCACTGAAGCTTTCTTT

v_call: TRBV29-1
d_call: TRBD1
clone_size: few
j_call: TRBJ2-5
cdr3_aa: CSVDLGQGPRETQYF
cdr3_nt: TGCAGCGTTGATCTCGGACAGGGTCCTAGGGAGACCCAGTACTTC

v_call: TRBV7-9
d_call: TRBD1
clone_size: -
j_call: TRBJ1-5
cdr3_aa: CASNEGQGPNQPQHF
cdr3_nt: TGTGCCAGCAACGAAGGACAGGGGCCGAATCAGCCCCAGCATTTT

v_call: TRBV4-1
d_call: -
clone_size: -
j_call: TRBJ2-7
cdr3_aa: CASSPYRDGAYEQYF
cdr3_nt: TGCGCCAGCAGCCCCTACAGGGACGGGGCCTACGAGCAGTACTTC

v_call: TRBV6-5
d_call: -
clone_size: few
j_call: TRBJ1-2
cdr3_aa: CASSYGAKSYGYTF
cdr3_nt: TGTGCCAGCAGTTACGGAGCTAAGTCCTATGGCTACACCTTC

v_call: TRBV27
d_call: -
clone_size: once
j_call: TRBJ2-7
cdr3_aa: CASSLATSPYEQYF
cdr3_nt: TGTGCCAGCAGTCTAGCTACTAGCCCCTACGAGCAGTACTTC

v_call: TRBV13
d_call: TRBD1
clone_size: -
j_call: TRBJ1-1
cdr3_aa: CASSLERGQGTEAFF
cdr3_nt: TGTGCCAGCAGCTTAGAGAGGGGACAGGGAACTGAAGCTTTCTTT

v_call: TRBV11-2
d_call: -
clone_size: -
j_call: TRBJ2-1
cdr3_aa: CASSLGLNNEQFF
cdr3_nt: TGTGCCAGCAGCTTAGGACTAAACAATGAGCAGTTCTTC

v_call: TRBV2
d_call: -
clone_size: -
j_call: TRBJ1-2
cdr3_aa: CASSAVVANYGYTF
cdr3_nt: TGTGCCAGCAGTGCGGTGGTCGCTAACTATGGCTACACCTTC